Below are 2 T cell receptor beta chains sequenced from a single sample in a study of T-cell memory formation after mild COVID-19. TCRdb used MiXCR to reprocess the 5' RACE reads, holding one entry per CDR3 protein. This sample has about 470,000 distinct CDR3 sequences; roughly 25% occur once, and the top ten carry around 12%. Specimen: PBMCs or a T cell subset sorted from them (not recorded which). The source is an adult woman who had mild COVID-19 (a few samples of this study predate the infection). Cell type and time point are not known.

This clonotype has a handful of counts. One junction end does not reproduce the germline sequence, and a read error may be involved. This chain links TRBV11-2 with TRBJ2-1; 7 bases fit TRBD2. The CDR3 runs 16 residues. Germline CDR1 reads SGHAT; CDR2 reads FQNNGV. The CDR3 loop reads CASSLVGAGSFNEQFF. The CDR3 nucleotides are TGTGCCAGCAGCTTAGTCGGAGCGGGATCCTTCAATGAGCAGTTCTTC.

V and J are TRBV24-1 and TRBJ2-5, with D maybe TRBD2 (7 bases). Germline CDR1 and CDR2: KGHDR and SFDVKD. The ends were cut back, 2 bases at V and 9 bases at J, with 15 bases in the middle. The CDR3 covers 14 residues. The CDR3 region is CATSDSVREGAQYF. The CDR3 DNA sequence: TGTGCCACCAGTGATTCCGTAAGGGAGGGGGCCCAGTACTTC.